These 27 T cell receptor beta chains share one sample of origin, sequenced in a study of cytomegalovirus exposure and HLA in healthy donors (TCRdb year 2017). The library was obtained by the immunoSEQ multiplex PCR assay. For the multiplex PCR, a mixture combining 60 forward primers for TCR Vbeta segments and 13 reverse primers for TCR Jbeta segments was used. Entries here come from immuneACCESS through TCRdb and include only in-frame sequences with V and J called. Some clones fail to appear in such tables; in the studies checked, an unresolved V gene covers under half of the shortfall, and the cause of the remainder is unknown. The sample table contains 130,000 to 150,000 clones; only one count was recorded for about 80% of them. The top ten constitute approximately 9.7% of the sample. Sequencing was carried out using PBMCs. The origin of the receptors is a woman aged 55-70 years in good health and CMV-seropositive.

The count of this clone is one. The rearrangement uses TRBV28 and TRBJ1-2; tentatively, D is TRBD1 (5 bases). V gave up 4 bases and J gave up 4 bases, with 13 bases separating them. Germline CDR1 is MDHEN and CDR2 is SYDVKM. This CDR3 region has 14 residues. Here the CDR3 reads CASSWRGKGYGYTF. The CDR3 nucleotides read TGTGCCAGCAGTTGGAGGGGCAAGGGCTATGGCTACACCTTC.

The chain combines TRBV7-6 with TRBJ1-1; D not resolved. The CDR3 has 15 residues. From germline, CDR1 is SGHVS and CDR2 FNYEAQ. V dropped 3 bases and J dropped 1 base, with 12 bases sitting between them. For the CDR3, the DNA is TGTGCCAGCAGCTTCATGCGGGGTCCGAACACTGAAGCTTTCTTT. Amino acids: CASSFMRGPNTEAFF. The whole variable domain, remainder taken from reference TRBV7-6 and TRBJ1-1, is GAGVSQSPRYKVTKRGQDVALRCDPISGHVSLYWYRQALGQGPEFLTYFNYEAQQDKSGLPNDRFSAERPEGSISTLTIQRTEQRDSAMYRCASSFMRGPNTEAFFGQGTRLTVV.

The chain employs TRBV11-2 and TRBJ1-1; D perhaps matches TRBD1 (5 bases). Germline assignment: CDR1 SGHAT and CDR2 FQNNGV. The CDR3 covers 13 residues. The V end lost 5 bases, the J end lost 6 bases, and 13 bases lay between the germline ends. CDR3 sequence: CASSIQGDAEAFF. The CDR3 coding sequence is TGTGCCAGCAGCATCCAGGGTGATGCTGAAGCTTTCTTT.

This clone is a singleton in its sample. V and J are TRBV9 and TRBJ2-5; 8 nucleotides agree with TRBD2. The germline CDR1 and CDR2 sequences are SGDLS and YYNGEE. V lost 7 bases and J lost 7; bases outside the gene matches: 12. The CDR3 runs 14 residues. DNA for the CDR3: TGTGCCAGCGAGGCGGGAGGCCACCAGGGGACCCAGTACTTC. This translates into CASEAGGHQGTQYF.

J is TRBJ2-5 and V is TRBV19, with a tentative D call TRBD2 (6 bases). This CDR3 has 15 amino acids. Looked up from germline, CDR1 is LNHDA and CDR2 is SQIVND (reference sequence). With 5 bases removed from V and 7 bases from J, the gap between germline ends came to 20 bases. The CDR3 DNA is TGTGCCAGTAGTTTGTTGAGCGGAACCGGGGGGACCCAGTACTTC. Protein product: CASSLLSGTGGTQYF.

The gene calls are TRBV30 and TRBJ2-5; 10 bases are a match to TRBD2. Germline assignment: CDR1 GTSNPN and CDR2 SVGIG (reference sequence). This CDR3 has 13 amino acids. J lost 4 bases, V lost 3 bases, and 2 bases had no gene match. The CDR3 region has the DNA TGTGCCTGGAGGACTAGCGGGCGAGAGACCCAGTACTTC. Its protein is CAWRTSGRETQYF.

This clone was observed once. The chain recombines TRBV5-5 with TRBJ2-2; 9 bases agree with TRBD2. The CDR3 loop spans 17 amino acids. From germline, CDR1 is SGHKS and CDR2 YYEKEE (reference sequence). Trimming took 4 bases from V and 3 from J; bases not matched to a gene: 10. CDR3 bases: TGTGCCAGCAGCCCCATATTGGCGGGAGGGTACACCGGGGAGCTGTTTTTT. Protein sequence: CASSPILAGGYTGELFF.

The V and J genes are TRBV5-4 and TRBJ2-7; 7 bases are a match to TRBD1. The CDR3 is 13 residues long. In germline, CDR1 is SGHNT, CDR2 YYREEE (reference sequence). V lost 2 bases to trimming and J lost 2 bases; unmatched junction nucleotides: 1. CDR3 bases: TGTGCCAGCAGCTTACAGGGGACCTACGAGCAGTACTTC. It encodes CASSLQGTYEQYF. The complete variable domain, with remaining parts taken from reference TRBV5-4 and TRBJ2-7, reads ETGVTQSPTHLIKTRGQQVTLRCSSQSGHNTVSWYQQALGQGPQFIFQYYREEENGRGNFPPRFSGLQFPNYSSELNVNALELDDSALYLCASSLQGTYEQYFGPGTRLTVT.

The chain recombines TRBV6-5 with TRBJ1-1, with D tentatively TRBD1 (6 bases). The V gene's germline CDR1 is MNHEY and CDR2 SVGAGI. The germline V and J ends were trimmed by 4 bases and 0 bases, with 12 bases remaining between them. This CDR3 comprises 15 residues. Written as DNA, the CDR3 is TGTGCCAGCAGTTCTTGGACAGTCATGAACACTGAAGCTTTCTTT. This translates into CASSSWTVMNTEAFF.

This rearrangement joins TRBV20-1 to TRBJ2-1; tentatively, D is TRBD1 (5 bases). The CDR3 is 11 amino acids. The germline gives CDR1 DFQATT, CDR2 SNEGSKA (reference sequence). The CDR3 protein is CSEDSHNEQFF. The CDR3, as DNA: TGCAGCGAAGACAGTCACAATGAGCAGTTCTTC.

This chain connects TRBV7-9 to TRBJ1-5, with 8 bases identical to TRBD1. The germline V gene has CDR1 SEHNR and CDR2 FQNEAQ (reference sequence). Losses at the gene ends were 6 bases for V and 0 bases for J; bases not matched to a gene: 7. CDR3 length: 16 amino acids. CDR3 protein: CASSSTGGYSNQPQHF. CDR3 sequence (DNA): TGTGCCAGCAGTTCAACAGGGGGTTATAGCAATCAGCCCCAGCATTTT. Looking up the rest from reference TRBV7-9 and TRBJ1-5 gives the full variable domain: DTGVSQNPRHKITKRGQNVTFRCDPISEHNRLYWYRQTLGQGPEFLTYFQNEAQLEKSRLLSDRFSAERPKGSFSTLEIQRTEQGDSAMYLCASSSTGGYSNQPQHFGDGTRLSIL.

V is TRBV6-1 and J is TRBJ1-4, with D unresolved. This CDR3 has 14 residues. V was trimmed by 3 bases and J by 4 bases, leaving 9 bases between them. Germline V CDR1 and CDR2: MNHNS, SASEGT. The CDR3 DNA reads TGTGCCAGCAGTGATGGGCAGGTTAATGAAAAACTGTTTTTT. Its translation: CASSDGQVNEKLFF.

The rearrangement uses TRBV10-1 and TRBJ2-7, with 11 bases aligning to TRBD2. CDR1 is WNHNN, CDR2 SYGVQD, per germline (reference sequence). This CDR3 has 17 residues. Trimming removed 3 bases from V and 2 bases from J; junction bases left unmatched: 9. As DNA, the CDR3 is TGCGCCAGCAGTGACCGACCGACTAGCGGGAAACCCTACGAGCAGTACTTC. Protein sequence: CASSDRPTSGKPYEQYF.

In this sample, this clone turned up a few times. The chain couples TRBV2 to TRBJ2-7; 9 nucleotides agree with TRBD2. Germline V CDR1 and CDR2: SNHLY, FYNNEI. The trim removed 3 bases at V and 2 bases at J, leaving 2 bases unmatched. This CDR3 is 14 amino acids long. The CDR3 DNA follows: TGTGCCAGCAGTGATAGCGGGAGAACCTACGAGCAGTACTTC. Its translation: CASSDSGRTYEQYF.

The chain has TRBV11-2 and TRBJ2-5; a weak D match, TRBD2 (6 bases). CDR1 is SGHAT and CDR2 is FQNNGV in the germline V gene. This CDR3 is 15 amino acids long. Deletions cut 4 bases from V and 1 base from J, with 13 bases between. The CDR3 region is CASSSDIGGQETQYF. The CDR3 region has the DNA TGTGCCAGCAGCTCTGACATCGGGGGCCAAGAGACCCAGTACTTC.

This chain connects TRBV7-9 to TRBJ1-2, with 8 bases that match TRBD1. This CDR3 has 16 amino acids. The V gene's germline CDR1 is SEHNR and CDR2 FQNEAQ (reference sequence). The J segment lost 4 bases and the V segment lost 1 base, leaving 8 bases of the junction unmatched. As DNA, the CDR3 is TGTGCCAGCAGCTTAGTTCAGGGGGCGAAGATCTATGGCTACACCTTC. Residues: CASSLVQGAKIYGYTF. The entire variable domain, with the rest obtained from reference TRBV7-9 and TRBJ1-2, is as follows: DTGVSQNPRHKITKRGQNVTFRCDPISEHNRLYWYRQTLGQGPEFLTYFQNEAQLEKSRLLSDRFSAERPKGSFSTLEIQRTEQGDSAMYLCASSLVQGAKIYGYTFGSGTRLTVV.

The V and J genes are TRBV9 and TRBJ2-7; tentatively, D is TRBD1 (6 bases). The length of the CDR3 is 14 residues. Germline V lookup: CDR1 SGDLS, CDR2 YYNGEE. Trimming stripped 4 bases from V and 0 bases from J, with 11 bases between. In DNA, the CDR3 is TGTGCCAGCAGCCCGGGACAAAGCTCCTACGAGCAGTACTTC. Its protein is CASSPGQSSYEQYF.

The rearrangement links TRBV29-1 to TRBJ2-3; D possibly corresponds to TRBD2 (6 bases). Trimming left V 2 bases short and J 4 bases short, with 13 bases between. This CDR3 comprises 14 residues. CDR1 is SQVTM, CDR2 ANQGSEA, per germline. The CDR3 bases are TGCAGCGTTGAATCGGGGGTTGGGTCAGATACGCAGTATTTT. Translated, it gives CSVESGVGSDTQYF.

The V call is TRBV6-1, the J call TRBJ2-3, with 7 bases that match TRBD1. This CDR3 is 13 amino acids long. Germline-derived CDR1 and CDR2 are MNHNS and SASEGT. Trimming took 3 bases from V and 8 from J; bases not matched to a gene: 5. The CDR3 sequence is CASSDTQGVTQYF. CDR3 DNA: TGTGCCAGCAGTGATACTCAGGGGGTTACGCAGTATTTT.

This chain uses TRBV6-1 with TRBJ2-1; 16 positions match TRBD2. V lost 6 bases and J lost 10; bases outside the gene matches: 6. Germline lookup yields CDR1 MNHNS and CDR2 SASEGT. This CDR3 contains 15 residues. The CDR3 coding sequence is TGTGCCAGCAGAGCCGGGACTAGCGGGAGGGTAGAGCAGTTCTTC. Residues: CASRAGTSGRVEQFF.

This rearrangement joins TRBV5-1 to TRBJ2-7, with TRBD2 identical over 10 bases. The V gene's germline CDR1 is SGHRS and CDR2 YFSETQ. J was trimmed by 3 bases and V by 1 base; bases with no gene match: 1. This CDR3 spans 14 amino acids. Here the CDR3 reads CASSLTSGIYEQYF. The DNA for the CDR3 is TGCGCCAGCAGCTTGACTAGCGGGATCTACGAGCAGTACTTC.

The chain carries TRBV2 and TRBJ2-1, with TRBD2 matching over 8 bases. This CDR3 has 16 residues. The V gene's germline CDR1 is SNHLY and CDR2 FYNNEI. J was trimmed by 5 bases and V by 1 base; bases with no gene match: 7. In nucleotides, the CDR3 is TGTGCCAGCAGTGAAGGATCGGGGGGGGTCCACAATGAGCAGTTCTTC. Its translation is CASSEGSGGVHNEQFF.

J is TRBJ2-1 and V is TRBV30; D perhaps matches TRBD1 (6 bases). The CDR3 loop spans 15 amino acids. Looked up from germline, CDR1 is GTSNPN and CDR2 is SVGIG (reference sequence). Trimming cost V 5 bases and J 0 bases, with 14 bases left between them. CDR3 sequence: CAWGSGQSSYNEQFF. CDR3 DNA: TGTGCCTGGGGCTCCGGACAGAGCTCCTACAATGAGCAGTTCTTC.

The rearrangement links TRBV2 to TRBJ2-5; the D gene is possibly TRBD2 (6 bases). Germline-derived CDR1 and CDR2 are SNHLY and FYNNEI. This CDR3 is 15 amino acids long. V gave up 2 bases and J gave up 4 bases, with 14 bases separating them. The CDR3: CASSEFPREGETQYF. The CDR3 DNA reads TGTGCCAGCAGTGAATTTCCGCGGGAAGGAGAGACCCAGTACTTC.

The chain joins TRBV9 to TRBJ2-7; 9 bases line up with TRBD1. Germline lookup yields CDR1 SGDLS and CDR2 YYNGEE. V dropped 4 bases and J dropped 5; count of bases not matched to a gene: 10. The CDR3 contains 15 residues. CDR3 sequence reads: CASSLTGTGRNEQYF. The CDR3 region has the DNA TGTGCCAGCAGCTTAACCGGGACAGGGAGAAACGAGCAGTACTTC.

The chain employs TRBV5-1 and TRBJ2-7, with 7 positions matching TRBD2. CDR3 length: 13 residues. Trimming took 1 base from V and 4 from J; bases not matched to a gene: 2. CDR1 and CDR2 from the germline V gene are SGHRS and YFSETQ. The CDR3 loop reads CASSLRLAYEQYF. The CDR3 DNA reads TGCGCCAGCAGCTTGCGACTAGCTTACGAGCAGTACTTC.

The chain carries TRBV27 and TRBJ2-5; perhaps TRBD1 as D (6 bases). The CDR3 extends over 14 amino acids. With 3 bases removed from V and 0 bases from J, the gap between germline ends came to 8 bases. Germline-derived CDR1 and CDR2 are MNHEY and SMNVEV (reference sequence). This CDR3 reads CASSFQGYQETQYF. CDR3 DNA: TGTGCCAGCAGTTTCCAGGGGTACCAAGAGACCCAGTACTTC.